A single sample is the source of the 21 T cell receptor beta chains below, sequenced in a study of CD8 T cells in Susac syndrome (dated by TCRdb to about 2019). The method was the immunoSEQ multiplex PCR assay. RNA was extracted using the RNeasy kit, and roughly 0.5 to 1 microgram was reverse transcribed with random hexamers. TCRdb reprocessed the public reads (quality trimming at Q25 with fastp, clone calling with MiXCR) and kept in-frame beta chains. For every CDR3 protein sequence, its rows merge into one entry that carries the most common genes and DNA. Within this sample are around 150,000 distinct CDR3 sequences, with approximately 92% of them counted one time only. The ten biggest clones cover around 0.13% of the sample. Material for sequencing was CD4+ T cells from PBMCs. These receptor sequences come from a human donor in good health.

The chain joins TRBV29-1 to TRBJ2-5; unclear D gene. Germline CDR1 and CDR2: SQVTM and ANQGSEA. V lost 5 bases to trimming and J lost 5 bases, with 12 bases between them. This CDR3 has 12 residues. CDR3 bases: TGCAGCGTTTACCAGGTGGGGGAGACCCAGTACTTC. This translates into CSVYQVGETQYF.

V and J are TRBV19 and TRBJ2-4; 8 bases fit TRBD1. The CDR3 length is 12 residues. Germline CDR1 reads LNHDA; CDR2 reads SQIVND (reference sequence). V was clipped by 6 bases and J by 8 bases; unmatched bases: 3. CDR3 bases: TGTGCCAGTAGGGAGACAGGGGACATTCAGTACTTC. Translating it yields CASRETGDIQYF.

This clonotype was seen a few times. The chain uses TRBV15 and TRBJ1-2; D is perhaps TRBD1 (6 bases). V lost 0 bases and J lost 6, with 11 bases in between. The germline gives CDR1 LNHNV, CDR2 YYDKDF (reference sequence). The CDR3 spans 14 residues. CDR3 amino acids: CATSRDRQGNGYTF. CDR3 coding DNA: TGTGCCACCAGCAGAGATCGGCAGGGGAATGGCTACACCTTC. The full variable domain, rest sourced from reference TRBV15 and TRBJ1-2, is DAMVIQNPRYQVTQFGKPVTLSCSQTLNHNVMYWYQQKSSQAPKLLFHYYDKDFNNEADTPDNFQSRRPNTSFCFLDIRSPGLGDTAMYLCATSRDRQGNGYTFGSGTRLTVV.

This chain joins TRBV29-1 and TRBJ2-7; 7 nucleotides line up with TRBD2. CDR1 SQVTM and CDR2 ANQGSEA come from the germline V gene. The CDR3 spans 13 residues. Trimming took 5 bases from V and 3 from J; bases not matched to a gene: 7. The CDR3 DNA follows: TGCAGCGTTCAAAGGGGAGGGTTCTACGAGCAGTACTTC. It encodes CSVQRGGFYEQYF.

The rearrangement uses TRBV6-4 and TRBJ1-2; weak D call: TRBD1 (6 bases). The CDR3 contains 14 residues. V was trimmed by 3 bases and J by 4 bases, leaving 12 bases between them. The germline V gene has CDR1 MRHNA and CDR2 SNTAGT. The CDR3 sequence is CASSENTGSYGYTF. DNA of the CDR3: TGTGCCAGCAGTGAAAATACAGGGTCCTATGGCTACACCTTC.

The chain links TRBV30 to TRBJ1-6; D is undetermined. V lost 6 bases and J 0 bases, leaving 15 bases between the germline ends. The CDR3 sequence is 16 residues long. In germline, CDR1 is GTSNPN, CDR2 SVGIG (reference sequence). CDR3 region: CACSLEESSYNSPLHF. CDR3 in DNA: TGTGCCTGCAGTCTGGAGGAGAGCTCCTATAATTCACCCCTCCACTTT.

The CDR3: CASSLADRGRRYF. The CDR3 region has the DNA TGTGCCAGCAGCTTAGCGGACAGGGGGCGTCGGTACTTC. The V call is TRBV7-9, the J call TRBJ2-7; TRBD1 agrees at 11 bases. Germline V gene data show CDR1 as SEHNR and CDR2 as FQNEAQ (reference sequence). The V segment lost 0 bases and the J segment 12 bases; nucleotides outside the gene matches: 4. CDR3 length: 13 residues.

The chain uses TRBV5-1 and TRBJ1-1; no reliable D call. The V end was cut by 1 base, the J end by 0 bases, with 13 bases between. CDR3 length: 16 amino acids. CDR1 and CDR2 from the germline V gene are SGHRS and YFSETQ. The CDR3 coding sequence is TGCGCCAGCAGCTTGTTCAGTGTTACCATGAACACTGAAGCTTTCTTT. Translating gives CASSLFSVTMNTEAFF.

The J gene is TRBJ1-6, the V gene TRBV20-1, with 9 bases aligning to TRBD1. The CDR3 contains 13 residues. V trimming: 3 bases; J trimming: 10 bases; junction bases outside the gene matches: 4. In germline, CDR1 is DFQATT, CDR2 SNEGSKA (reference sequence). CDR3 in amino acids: CSARGQGGSPLHF. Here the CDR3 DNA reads TGCAGTGCTAGGGGACAGGGCGGGTCACCCCTCCACTTT.

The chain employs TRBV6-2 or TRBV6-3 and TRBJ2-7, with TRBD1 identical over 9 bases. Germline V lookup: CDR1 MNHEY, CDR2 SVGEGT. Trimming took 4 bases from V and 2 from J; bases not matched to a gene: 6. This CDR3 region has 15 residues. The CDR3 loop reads CASSSGQGLAYEQYF. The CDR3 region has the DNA TGTGCCAGCAGTTCGGGACAGGGTCTGGCCTACGAGCAGTACTTC.

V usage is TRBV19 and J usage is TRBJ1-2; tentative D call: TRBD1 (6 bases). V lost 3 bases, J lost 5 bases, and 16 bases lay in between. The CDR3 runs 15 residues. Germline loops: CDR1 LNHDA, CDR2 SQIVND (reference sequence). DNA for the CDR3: TGTGCCAGTAGTATTCCGGAGGGCAGGGGATATGGCTACACCTTC. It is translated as CASSIPEGRGYGYTF. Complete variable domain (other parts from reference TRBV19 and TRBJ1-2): DGGITQSPKYLFRKEGQNVTLSCEQNLNHDAMYWYRQDPGQGLRLIYYSQIVNDFQKGDIAEGYSVSREKKESFPLTVTSAQKNPTAFYLCASSIPEGRGYGYTFGSGTRLTVV.

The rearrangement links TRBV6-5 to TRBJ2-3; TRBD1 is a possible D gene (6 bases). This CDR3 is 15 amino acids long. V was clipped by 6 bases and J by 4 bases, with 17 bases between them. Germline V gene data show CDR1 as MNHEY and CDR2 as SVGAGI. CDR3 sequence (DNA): TGTGCCAGCAGCTCCGGGTCCTCAGGGGCAGATACGCAGTATTTT. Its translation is CASSSGSSGADTQYF.

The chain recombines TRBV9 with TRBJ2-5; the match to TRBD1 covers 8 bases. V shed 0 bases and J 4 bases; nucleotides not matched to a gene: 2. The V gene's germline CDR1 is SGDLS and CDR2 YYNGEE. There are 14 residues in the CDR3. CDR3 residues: CASSVAGGGETQYF. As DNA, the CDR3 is TGTGCCAGCAGCGTAGCAGGGGGCGGAGAGACCCAGTACTTC.

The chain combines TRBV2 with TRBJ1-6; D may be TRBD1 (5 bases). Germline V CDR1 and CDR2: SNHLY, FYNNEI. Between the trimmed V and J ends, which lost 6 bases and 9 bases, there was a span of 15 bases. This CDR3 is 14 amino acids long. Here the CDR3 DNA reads TGTGCCAGCAGCGCTGAGAGGGGAGGTTCACCCCTCCACTTT. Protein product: CASSAERGGSPLHF. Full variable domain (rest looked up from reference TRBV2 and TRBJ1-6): EPEVTQTPSHQVTQMGQEVILRCVPISNHLYFYWYRQILGQKVEFLVSFYNNEISEKSEIFDDQFSVERPDGSNFTLKIRSTKLEDSAMYFCASSAERGGSPLHFGNGTRLTVT.

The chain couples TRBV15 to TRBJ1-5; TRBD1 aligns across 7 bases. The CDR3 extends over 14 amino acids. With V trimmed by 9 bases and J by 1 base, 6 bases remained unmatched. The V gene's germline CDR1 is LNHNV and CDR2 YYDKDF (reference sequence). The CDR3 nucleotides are TGTGCCACGGAAATACAGGGGAGCAATCAGCCCCAGCATTTT. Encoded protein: CATEIQGSNQPQHF.

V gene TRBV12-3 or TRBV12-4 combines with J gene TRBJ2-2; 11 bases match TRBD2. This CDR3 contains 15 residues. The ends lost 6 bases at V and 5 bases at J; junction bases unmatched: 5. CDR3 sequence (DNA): TGTGCCAGCAGAGATAGCGGGGGGGCTACCGGGGAGCTGTTTTTT. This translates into CASRDSGGATGELFF.

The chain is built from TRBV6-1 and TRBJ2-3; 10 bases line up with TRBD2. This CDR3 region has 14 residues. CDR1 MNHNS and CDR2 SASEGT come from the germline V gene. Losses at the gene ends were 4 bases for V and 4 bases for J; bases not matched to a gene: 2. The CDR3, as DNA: TGTGCCAGCAGTGGGCTAGCGGGGGCAGATACGCAGTATTTT. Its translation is CASSGLAGADTQYF.

CDR3 sequence: CASSQGEAGALMSSYNEQFF. CDR3 in DNA: TGCGCCAGCAGCCAAGGAGAAGCGGGGGCCCTCATGAGCTCCTACAATGAGCAGTTCTTC. The chain joins TRBV4-1 to TRBJ2-1, with 8 nucleotides matching TRBD2. The CDR3 is made up of 20 amino acids. CDR1 MGHRA and CDR2 YSYEKL come from the germline V gene. The V gene end was trimmed by 1 base and the J gene end by 0 bases; junction bases not matched to a gene: 14.

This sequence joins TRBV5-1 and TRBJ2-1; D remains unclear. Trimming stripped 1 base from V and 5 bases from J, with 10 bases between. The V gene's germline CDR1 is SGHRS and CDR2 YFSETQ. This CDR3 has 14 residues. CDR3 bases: TGCGCCAGCAGCTTGAGGCCACCGGACAATGAGCAGTTCTTC. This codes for CASSLRPPDNEQFF.

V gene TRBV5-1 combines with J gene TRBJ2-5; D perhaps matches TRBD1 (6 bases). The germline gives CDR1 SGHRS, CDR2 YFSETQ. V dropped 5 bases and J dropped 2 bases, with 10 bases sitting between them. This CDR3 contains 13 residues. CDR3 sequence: CASRRQEQETQYF. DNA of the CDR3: TGCGCCAGCAGAAGACAGGAACAAGAGACCCAGTACTTC.

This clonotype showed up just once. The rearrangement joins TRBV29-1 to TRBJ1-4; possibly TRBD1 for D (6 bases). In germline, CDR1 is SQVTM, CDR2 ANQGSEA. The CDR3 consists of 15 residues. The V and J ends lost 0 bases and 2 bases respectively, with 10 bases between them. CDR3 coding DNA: TGCAGCGTTGAAGACAGGGGAAGGACTAATGAAAAACTGTTTTTT. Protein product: CSVEDRGRTNEKLFF.